Below are 4 T cell receptor beta chains sequenced from a single sample in a study of a mutant IDH1 vaccine in newly diagnosed glioma. Antigens for these TCRs are unknown. Time point specified: week 11, during vaccination. A single vaccine dose contained 300 ug of mutant IDH1 20-mer peptide, and topical imiquimod was used with it. Profiled with immunoSEQ multiplex PCR; TCRdb holds only in-frame clones, not every one. This sample has more than 50,000 clones, with roughly 90% found just once. Here the sequenced sample was PBMCs, taken from a glioma patient whose treatment included an IDH1 peptide vaccine. These receptors all stem from a middle-aged man with glioma.

V and J are TRBV7-7 and TRBJ2-1, with TRBD2 matching 9 bases. The CDR3 extends over 15 amino acids. V dropped 4 bases and J dropped 4; count of bases not matched to a gene: 5. Per germline, CDR1 SSHAT and CDR2 FNYEAQ (reference sequence). The CDR3 DNA is TGTGCCAGCAGCTCCTCTAGCGGGGATTACAATGAGCAGTTCTTC. Translating gives CASSSSSGDYNEQFF.

Here the CDR3 DNA reads TGTGCCAGCAGCTTTCCGGGACAGGGTGACCCTTTTGGCTACACCTTC. Translated: CASSFPGQGDPFGYTF. This sequence joins TRBV7-2 and TRBJ1-2; 9 bases align to TRBD1. The CDR3 runs 16 residues. V was pared by 3 bases and J by 7 bases, with 12 bases of the junction left unmatched. Germline V gene sequence: CDR1 SGHTA, CDR2 FQGNSA. Combining the CDR3 with reference TRBV7-2 and TRBJ1-2 gives the whole variable domain GAGVSQSPSNKVTEKGKDVELRCDPISGHTALYWYRQSLGQGLEFLIYFQGNSAPDKSGLPSDRFSAERTGGSVSTLTIQRTQQEDSAVYLCASSFPGQGDPFGYTFGSGTRLTVV.

CDR3 loop: CASSVSGASYGYTF. CDR3 DNA: TGTGCCAGCAGTGTTTCAGGGGCGAGCTATGGCTACACCTTC. The gene calls are TRBV2 and TRBJ1-2; D is possibly TRBD1 (6 bases). Germline-derived CDR1 and CDR2 are SNHLY and FYNNEI. V was pared by 4 bases and J by 4 bases, with 13 bases between. The CDR3 is made up of 14 amino acids.

This chain uses TRBV12-5 with TRBJ2-5, with 10 bases that match TRBD1. J lost 1 base, V lost 2 bases, and 10 bases had no gene match. Germline CDR1 reads LGHNT; CDR2 reads FRNRAP. The CDR3 has 18 amino acids. The CDR3 sequence is CASGLMGQGKLGQETQYF. The CDR3 nucleotides are TGTGCTAGTGGTTTGATGGGACAGGGGAAATTGGGCCAAGAGACCCAGTACTTC.